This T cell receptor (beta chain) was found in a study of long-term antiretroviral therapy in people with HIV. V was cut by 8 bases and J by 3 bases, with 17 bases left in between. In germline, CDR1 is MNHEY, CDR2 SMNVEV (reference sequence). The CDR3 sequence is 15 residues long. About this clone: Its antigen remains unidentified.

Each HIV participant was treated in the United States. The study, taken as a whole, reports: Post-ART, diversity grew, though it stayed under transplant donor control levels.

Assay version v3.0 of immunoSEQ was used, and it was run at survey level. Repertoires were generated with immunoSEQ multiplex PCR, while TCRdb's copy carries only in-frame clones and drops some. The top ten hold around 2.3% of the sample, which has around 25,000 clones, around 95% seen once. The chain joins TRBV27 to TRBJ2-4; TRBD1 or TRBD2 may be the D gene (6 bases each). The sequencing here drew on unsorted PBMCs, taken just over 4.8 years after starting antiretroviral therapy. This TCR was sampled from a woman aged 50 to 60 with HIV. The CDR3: CASFFKGGCKNIQYF. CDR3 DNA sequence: TGTGCCAGCTTCTTCAAGGGGGGATGCAAAAACATTCAGTACTTC.